One sample yielded the 20 T cell receptor beta chains listed below, sequenced in a study of CXCR3-negative and CXCR3-positive naive CD8 T cells. Overall study findings and caveats: CXCR3-expressing naive cells carried TRB CDR3s more hydrophobic than those of CXCR3-negative naive cells.

These receptors are not linked to any known antigen. Each TRB cDNA library was prepared by 5' RACE (with UMI labels). TCRdb derives one entry per CDR3 protein from the 5' RACE reads, leaving out DNA. The listing records approximately 89,000 distinct CDR3 sequences. The sequenced sample was naive CXCR3+ CD8+ T cells from blood. Subset given: CD45RO-CCR7+CD27+CD95- naive CD8+ T cells expressing CXCR3 (TNR3+). Receptors originate from a human donor in good health. Some clones in this sample may be carry-over from other donors' samples.

The chain is built from TRBV12-3 or TRBV12-4 and TRBJ2-1. CDR3 length: 14 amino acids. CDR3 residues: CASSFSTAYNEQFF.

The V call is TRBV21-1, the J call TRBJ2-7; the D call from TCRdb, TRBD1, cannot be confirmed without DNA. TRBV21-1 represents a pseudogene. The CDR3 is made up of 16 amino acids. CDR3 loop: CASSKTSGTLSYEQYF.

CDR3 loop: CASTTDSAYPYEQYF. The chain carries TRBV4-1 and TRBJ2-7. The germline V gene has CDR1 MGHRA and CDR2 YSYEKL. The CDR3 covers 15 residues.

This chain connects TRBV7-2 to TRBJ2-1; the TCRdb D gene call, TRBD2, has no DNA to confirm it. In germline, CDR1 is SGHTA, CDR2 FQGNSA. This CDR3 contains 17 residues. The CDR3 sequence is CASSNPWTSGGNNEQFF.

The chain joins TRBV12-3 or TRBV12-4 to TRBJ2-1; the D call of TRBD1 rests on TCRdb alone, since no DNA is present to check it. The CDR3 loop spans 14 amino acids. CDR3 region: CASSPRASYNEQFF.

The J gene is TRBJ2-1, the V gene TRBV2. CDR1 and CDR2 (germline): SNHLY, FYNNEI. CDR3 length equals 13 residues. The CDR3 is CATLQGAYNEQFF. The whole variable domain, filled in from reference TRBV2 and TRBJ2-1, reads EPEVTQTPSHQVTQMGQEVILRCVPISNHLYFYWYRQILGQKVEFLVSFYNNEISEKSEIFDDQFSVERPDGSNFTLKIRSTKLEDSAMYFCATLQGAYNEQFFGPGTRLTVL.

The V call is TRBV7-6, the J call TRBJ2-7. This CDR3 spans 15 amino acids. CDR1 is SGHVS and CDR2 is FNYEAQ in the germline V gene. This chain's CDR3 is CASSSERGRAYEQYF.

The chain is built from TRBV7-9 and TRBJ1-1; the TCRdb call, TRBD1, lacks DNA for checking. Germline lookup yields CDR1 SEHNR and CDR2 FQNEAQ (reference sequence). The CDR3 is made up of 14 amino acids. CDR3 protein: CANSAPNMNTEAFF. The variable domain in full, completed from reference TRBV7-9 and TRBJ1-1, reads DTGVSQNPRHKITKRGQNVTFRCDPISEHNRLYWYRQTLGQGPEFLTYFQNEAQLEKSRLLSDRFSAERPKGSFSTLEIQRTEQGDSAMYLCANSAPNMNTEAFFGQGTRLTVV.

The genes are TRBV6-5 and TRBJ1-1; TCRdb designates TRBD1, a call that cannot be tested without DNA. CDR1 MNHEY and CDR2 SVGAGI come from the germline V gene. The CDR3 consists of 14 residues. CDR3 sequence reads: CASSQGGGFTEAFF.

The genes are TRBV6-4 and TRBJ2-7; TCRdb proposes TRBD2, but this gene call is untestable without DNA. Germline assignment: CDR1 MRHNA and CDR2 SNTAGT. CDR3 size: 17 residues. The CDR3 protein is CASSEEVRAGEDGEQYF.

V is TRBV28 and J is TRBJ1-2; TCRdb lists TRBD1, though no DNA is available to test this call. The CDR3 runs 13 residues. The germline V gene has CDR1 MDHEN and CDR2 SYDVKM. This chain's CDR3 is CASSFTGSYGYTF.

This chain links TRBV10-1 with TRBJ2-7. Germline CDR1 is WNHNN and CDR2 is SYGVQD (reference sequence). The CDR3 has 13 amino acids. The CDR3 here is CASSGSLPYEQYF.

This chain joins TRBV6-2 or TRBV6-3 and TRBJ2-1; TCRdb's D call of TRBD2 is untestable without DNA. The CDR3 consists of 17 residues. CDR1 MNHEY and CDR2 SVGEGT come from the germline V gene. CDR3: CASSYLRLAGLYNEQFF.

The V and J genes are TRBV29-1 and TRBJ1-2. Per germline, CDR1 SQVTM and CDR2 ANQGSEA. The CDR3 is 11 residues long. The CDR3 loop reads CSVVGGFGYTF.

V is TRBV14 and J is TRBJ2-3. This CDR3 contains 15 residues. The germline V gene has CDR1 SGHDN and CDR2 FVKESK. This CDR3 reads CASSPSRFSTDTQYF.

CDR3 residues: CASSTRDRGPGEQFF. The chain links TRBV11-3 to TRBJ2-1; TCRdb calls TRBD1, which cannot be checked without DNA. Germline V gives CDR1 SGHNT, CDR2 YENEEA. This CDR3 spans 15 amino acids.

The CDR3 region is CASSHGPGQQETQYF. The chain is built from TRBV14 and TRBJ2-5; as DNA is missing, the TRBD1 call by TCRdb cannot be tested. The CDR3 loop spans 15 amino acids. The germline gives CDR1 SGHDN, CDR2 FVKESK.

The genes are TRBV4-3 and TRBJ2-7. CDR3 length equals 16 residues. CDR1 LGHNA and CDR2 YSLEER come from the germline V gene. The CDR3 region is CASSQESTPTLHEQYF.

The rearrangement joins TRBV4-1 to TRBJ2-7; TCRdb calls TRBD2, which cannot be checked without DNA. This CDR3 is built from 18 residues. Germline V CDR1 and CDR2: MGHRA, YSYEKL. The CDR3 protein is CASSQDPLPAGVGQEQYF.

The chain has TRBV19 and TRBJ2-6. CDR3 length equals 15 residues. CDR1 is LNHDA and CDR2 is SQIVND in the germline V gene (reference sequence). The CDR3 spells CASSLPYSGANVLTF.